One sample yielded the 18 T cell receptor beta chains listed below, sequenced in a study of cytomegalovirus exposure and HLA in healthy donors. It was with 60 Vbeta and 13 Jbeta primers that the PCR ran. Data came from immunoSEQ multiplex PCR; TCRdb stores just in-frame clones and leaves some out. The sample has under 140,000 clones; around 80% are singletons. The sample comprised PBMCs. The origin of the receptors is a young man in good health and CMV-seropositive.

This clone was counted once. This sequence joins TRBV28 and TRBJ2-3; 12 bases line up with TRBD2. CDR1 and CDR2 (germline): MDHEN, SYDVKM. The CDR3 runs 16 residues. V was pared by 3 bases and J by 1 base, with 2 bases of the junction left unmatched. CDR3 nucleotide sequence: TGTGCCAGCAGTTTGGGACTAGCGGGCCGCACAGATACGCAGTATTTT. This translates into CASSLGLAGRTDTQYF.

J is TRBJ1-1 and V is TRBV6-5, with D maybe TRBD1 (6 bases). The CDR3 is 14 residues long. The germline gives CDR1 MNHEY, CDR2 SVGAGI. With 6 bases removed from V and 1 base from J, the gap between germline ends came to 12 bases. The CDR3 loop is CASRPGATNTEAFF. CDR3 sequence (DNA): TGTGCCAGCAGGCCAGGGGCCACGAACACTGAAGCTTTCTTT.

A note on this clone: Other DNA sequences in the same sample also yield this CDR3. CDR3 DNA sequence: TGCGCCAGCAGCTCGGGACAGATGAACACTGAAGCTTTCTTT. The encoded protein is CASSSGQMNTEAFF. The rearrangement uses TRBV5-1 and TRBJ1-1, with 7 bases matching TRBD1. V shed 3 bases and J 0 bases; nucleotides not matched to a gene: 2. The CDR3 contains 14 residues. CDR1 is SGHRS and CDR2 is YFSETQ in the germline V gene.

CDR3 sequence: CASSPGGQGEQFF. In DNA, the CDR3 is TGCGCCAGCAGCCCAGGGGGACAGGGCGAGCAGTTCTTC. The gene calls are TRBV4-1 and TRBJ2-1; TRBD1 matches at 9 bases. The CDR3 runs to 13 residues. V lost 4 bases and J lost 10; bases outside the gene matches: 5. Germline CDR1 MGHRA, CDR2 YSYEKL.

This clone showed up just once. The rearrangement links TRBV19 to TRBJ2-1, with TRBD1 matching 7 bases. With V trimmed by 4 bases and J by 7 bases, 7 bases remained unmatched. This CDR3 is 14 amino acids long. Germline assignment: CDR1 LNHDA and CDR2 SQIVND (reference sequence). The CDR3 is CASSTHPTGNEQFF. The CDR3 DNA follows: TGTGCCAGTAGTACCCACCCGACAGGGAATGAGCAGTTCTTC.

This clone appeared a single time. The gene calls are TRBV6-1 and TRBJ2-3; the match to TRBD2 covers 13 bases. The V gene's germline CDR1 is MNHNS and CDR2 SASEGT. The J segment lost 4 bases and the V segment lost 7 bases, leaving 5 bases of the junction unmatched. The CDR3 has 15 residues. The CDR3 nucleotides are TGTGCCAGCACTAGGACTAGCGGGGGCCCAGATACGCAGTATTTT. Translating gives CASTRTSGGPDTQYF.

The chain couples TRBV9 to TRBJ1-1, with D possibly TRBD1 on 5 matching bases. Trimming removed 2 bases at V and 1 base at J, with 6 bases between. The CDR3 extends over 13 amino acids. Germline V gives CDR1 SGDLS, CDR2 YYNGEE. Written as DNA, the CDR3 is TGTGCCAGCAGCGTCGACAGGAACACTGAAGCTTTCTTT. As protein: CASSVDRNTEAFF.

The CDR3 here is CASSYDRDTGELFF. The CDR3 DNA reads as TGTGCCAGCAGCTACGACAGGGACACCGGGGAGCTGTTTTTT. The genes are TRBV7-7 and TRBJ2-2, with 7 bases identical to TRBD1. After removal of 4 bases from V and 3 bases from J, the junction contained 2 bases not matched to a gene. Germline CDR1 is SSHAT and CDR2 is FNYEAQ (reference sequence). The CDR3 consists of 14 residues.

This clone turned up a few times. V gene TRBV5-1 combines with J gene TRBJ2-2; 9 bases match TRBD1. V shed 4 bases and J 6 bases; nucleotides not matched to a gene: 7. Germline CDR1 reads SGHRS; CDR2 reads YFSETQ. The CDR3 length is 15 residues. CDR3 sequence (DNA): TGCGCCAGCAGCCCGGGACAGGGCTCGGCCGGGGAGCTGTTTTTT. This codes for CASSPGQGSAGELFF.

The rearrangement uses TRBV4-1 and TRBJ1-3; TRBD1 might be the D (5 bases). Per the germline V gene, CDR1 is MGHRA and CDR2 is YSYEKL. The CDR3 length is 17 residues. V was shortened by 1 base and J by 3 bases, with 16 bases between the two germline ends. Written as DNA, the CDR3 is TGCGCCAGCAGCCAAGGCCGTGGTGGGGCAATTGGAAACACCATATATTTT. Translated, it gives CASSQGRGGAIGNTIYF.

V usage is TRBV10-1 and J usage is TRBJ1-1; 8 bases map to TRBD1. Germline CDR1 is WNHNN and CDR2 is SYGVQD (reference sequence). With 6 bases clipped from V and 7 bases from J, the junction kept 4 bases outside the gene matches. The length of the CDR3 is 12 residues. The CDR3: CASSADRGEAFF. Here the CDR3 DNA reads TGCGCCAGCAGCGCAGACAGGGGTGAAGCTTTCTTT.

To note about this clone: No conserved phenylalanine or tryptophan is present at the end of the CDR3, so a read error is the likely explanation. The limits of the CDR3 on the DNA are not certain, so only TCRdb's listed CDR3 is given. The rearrangement links TRBV28 to TRBJ2-7; the table's D gene call, TRBD2, was not cross checked with the DNA. Germline CDR1 MDHEN, CDR2 SYDVKM. The CDR3 adds up to 13 amino acids, both ends counted. The CDR3 spells CASSLNSSPNLTL.

The V and J genes are TRBV7-9 and TRBJ2-5; D may be TRBD2 (5 bases). The DNA end is a closer match to TRBJ2-7, so the J assignment may be wrong. Germline CDR1 is SEHNR and CDR2 is FQNEAQ (reference sequence). The CDR3 is 12 residues long. In DNA form, the CDR3 reads TGTGCCAGCAGCCTCCGGGACTACGAGCAGTACTTC. This sequence encodes CASSLRDYEQYF.

This sequence joins TRBV7-7 and TRBJ2-5, with TRBD2 identical over 10 bases. The CDR3 sequence is 15 residues long. The junction had 12 bases not matched to a gene; V was cut back by 5 bases and J by 9 bases. The germline gives CDR1 SSHAT, CDR2 FNYEAQ (reference sequence). The CDR3 nucleotides are TGTGCCAGCAGCCCCCTAGCGGGGGCCACCCGGGCCCAGTACTTC. Translated, it gives CASSPLAGATRAQYF.

The chain combines TRBV4-3 with TRBJ2-7; 10 positions agree with TRBD1. The germline V gene encodes CDR1 LGHNA and CDR2 YSLEER. V lost 0 bases to trimming and J lost 0 bases; unmatched junction nucleotides: 8. The CDR3 consists of 18 residues. As DNA, the CDR3 is TGCGCCAGCAGCCAAGATGGACCCGGGACAGGGGTCTCCTACGAGCAGTACTTC. As protein: CASSQDGPGTGVSYEQYF.

J is TRBJ2-1 and V is TRBV2, with D possibly matching TRBD2 (5 bases). Looked up from germline, CDR1 is SNHLY and CDR2 is FYNNEI. Trimming shortened V by 6 bases and J by 3 bases, and 6 bases separated the two germline ends. The CDR3 length is 12 residues. CDR3 loop: CASSRDYNEQFF. The CDR3 DNA follows: TGTGCCAGCAGCCGGGACTACAATGAGCAGTTCTTC.

The chain combines TRBV9 with TRBJ2-7, with TRBD1 matching 9 bases. The CDR3 is 14 amino acids. The ends lost 4 bases at V and 5 bases at J; junction bases unmatched: 7. CDR1 and CDR2 (germline): SGDLS, YYNGEE. CDR3 nucleotide sequence: TGTGCCAGCAGCTTAGGGACAGGGTACAACGAGCAGTACTTC. As protein: CASSLGTGYNEQYF.

A few counts support this clone. CDR3 nucleotide sequence: TGTGCCAGCAGTTACAGGGGGCTTGGAAACACCATATATTTT. Its protein product is CASSYRGLGNTIYF. This chain uses TRBV6-5 with TRBJ1-3, with TRBD1 matching over 7 bases. The trim removed 2 bases at V and 3 bases at J, leaving 1 base unmatched. This CDR3 spans 14 amino acids. Per the germline V gene, CDR1 is MNHEY and CDR2 is SVGAGI.